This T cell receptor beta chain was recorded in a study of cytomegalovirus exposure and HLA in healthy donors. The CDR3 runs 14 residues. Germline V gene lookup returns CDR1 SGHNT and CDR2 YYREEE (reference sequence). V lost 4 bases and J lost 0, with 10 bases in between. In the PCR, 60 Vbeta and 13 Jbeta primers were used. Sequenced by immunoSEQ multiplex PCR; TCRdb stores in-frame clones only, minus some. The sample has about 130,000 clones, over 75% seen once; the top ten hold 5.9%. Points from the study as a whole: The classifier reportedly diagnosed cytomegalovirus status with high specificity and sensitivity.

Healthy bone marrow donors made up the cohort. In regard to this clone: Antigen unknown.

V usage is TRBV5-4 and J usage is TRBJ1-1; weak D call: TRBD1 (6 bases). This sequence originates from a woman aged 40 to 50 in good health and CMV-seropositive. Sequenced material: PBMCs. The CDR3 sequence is CASSKDRMNTEAFF. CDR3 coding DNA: TGTGCCAGCAGCAAAGACAGGATGAACACTGAAGCTTTCTTT.